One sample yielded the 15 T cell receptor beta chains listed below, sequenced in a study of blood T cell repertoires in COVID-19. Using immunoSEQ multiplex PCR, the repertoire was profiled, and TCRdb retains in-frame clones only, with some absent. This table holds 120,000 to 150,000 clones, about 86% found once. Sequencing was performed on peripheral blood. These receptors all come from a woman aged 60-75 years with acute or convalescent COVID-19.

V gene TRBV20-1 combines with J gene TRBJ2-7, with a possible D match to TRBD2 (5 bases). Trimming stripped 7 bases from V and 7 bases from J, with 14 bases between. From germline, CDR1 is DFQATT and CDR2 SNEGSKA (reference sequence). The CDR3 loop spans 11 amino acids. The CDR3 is CSVRAALEQYF. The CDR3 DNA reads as TGCAGTGTCCGAGCGGCCCTAGAGCAGTACTTC.

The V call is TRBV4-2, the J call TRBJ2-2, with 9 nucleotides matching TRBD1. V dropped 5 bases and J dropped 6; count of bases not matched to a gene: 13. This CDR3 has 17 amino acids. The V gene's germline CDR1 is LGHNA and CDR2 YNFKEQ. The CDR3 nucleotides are TGTGCCAGCAGCGAAGGGACAGGGATGAGATCGTCCGGGGAGCTGTTTTTT. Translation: CASSEGTGMRSSGELFF.

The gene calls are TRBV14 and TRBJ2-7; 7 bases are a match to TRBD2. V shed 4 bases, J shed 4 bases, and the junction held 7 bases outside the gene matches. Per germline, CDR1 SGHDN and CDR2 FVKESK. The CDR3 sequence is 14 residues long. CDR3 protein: CASSRAGTNYEQYF. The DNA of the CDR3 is TGTGCCAGCAGCCGAGCCGGGACTAATTACGAGCAGTACTTC.

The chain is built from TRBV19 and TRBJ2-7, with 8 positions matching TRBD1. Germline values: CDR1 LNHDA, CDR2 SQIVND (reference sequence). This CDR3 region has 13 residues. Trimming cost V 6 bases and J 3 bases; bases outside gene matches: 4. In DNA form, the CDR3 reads TGTGCCAGTAGCAGGGACAGGTTCTACGAGCAGTACTTC. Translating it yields CASSRDRFYEQYF.

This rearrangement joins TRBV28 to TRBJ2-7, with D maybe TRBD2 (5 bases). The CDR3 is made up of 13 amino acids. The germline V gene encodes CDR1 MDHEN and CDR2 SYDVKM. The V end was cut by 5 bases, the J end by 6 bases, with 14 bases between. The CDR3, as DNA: TGTGCCAGCAGTACCACGTCCCGGGGCGAGCAGTACTTC. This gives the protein CASSTTSRGEQYF.

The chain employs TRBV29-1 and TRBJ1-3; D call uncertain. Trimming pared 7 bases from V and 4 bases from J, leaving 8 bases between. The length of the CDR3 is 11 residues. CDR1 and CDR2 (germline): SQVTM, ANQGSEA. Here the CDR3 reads CSGALGNTIYF. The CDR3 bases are TGCAGCGGGGCGCTCGGAAACACCATATATTTT.

In DNA form, the CDR3 reads TGCAGTGCTAGTGGCCCGGGGGGGGTAGATACGCAGTATTTT. Its translation is CSASGPGGVDTQYF. The chain links TRBV20-1 to TRBJ2-3; 8 positions agree with TRBD2. This CDR3 region has 14 residues. The trim removed 3 bases at V and 5 bases at J, leaving 7 bases unmatched. From germline, CDR1 is DFQATT and CDR2 SNEGSKA (reference sequence).

The CDR3 protein is CASSVGKGQGTLNTGELFF. The CDR3 DNA reads TGTGCCAGCAGCGTAGGGAAGGGACAGGGGACCCTGAACACCGGGGAGCTGTTTTTT. The chain carries TRBV9 and TRBJ2-2, with 10 positions matching TRBD1. After removal of 0 bases from V and 1 base from J, the junction contained 9 bases not matched to a gene. CDR1 is SGDLS and CDR2 is YYNGEE in the germline V gene. This CDR3 has 19 amino acids. Looking up the rest from reference TRBV9 and TRBJ2-2 gives the full variable domain: DSGVTQTPKHLITATGQRVTLRCSPRSGDLSVYWYQQSLDQGLQFLIQYYNGEERAKGNILERFSAQQFPDLHSELNLSSLELGDSALYFCASSVGKGQGTLNTGELFFGEGSRLTVL.

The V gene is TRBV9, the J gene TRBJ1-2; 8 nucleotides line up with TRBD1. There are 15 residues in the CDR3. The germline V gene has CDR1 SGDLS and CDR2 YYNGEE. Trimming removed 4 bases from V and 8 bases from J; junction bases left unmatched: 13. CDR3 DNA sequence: TGTGCCAGCAGCACCTCCCCCCAGGGGGCGGAAGGCTACACCTTC. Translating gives CASSTSPQGAEGYTF.

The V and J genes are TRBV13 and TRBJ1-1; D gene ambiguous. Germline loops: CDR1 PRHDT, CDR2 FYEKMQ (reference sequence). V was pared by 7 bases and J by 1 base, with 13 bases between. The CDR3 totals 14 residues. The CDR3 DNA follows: TGTGCCAGCACTGCGGACTTGGGGAACACTGAAGCTTTCTTT. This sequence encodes CASTADLGNTEAFF.

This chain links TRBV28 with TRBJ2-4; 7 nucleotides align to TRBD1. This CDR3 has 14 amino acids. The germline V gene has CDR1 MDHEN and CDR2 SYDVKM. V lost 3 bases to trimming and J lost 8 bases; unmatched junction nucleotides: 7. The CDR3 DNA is TGTGCCAGCAGTTTTAGGACAGGTGGGGACATTCAGTACTTC. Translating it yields CASSFRTGGDIQYF.

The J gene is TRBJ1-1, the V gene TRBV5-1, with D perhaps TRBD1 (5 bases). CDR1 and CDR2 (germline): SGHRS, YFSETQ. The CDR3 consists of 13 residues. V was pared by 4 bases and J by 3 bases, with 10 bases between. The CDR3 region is CASSPRGHTEAFF. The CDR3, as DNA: TGCGCCAGCAGCCCGCGGGGACACACTGAAGCTTTCTTT. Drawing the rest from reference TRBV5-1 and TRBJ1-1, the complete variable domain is KAGVTQTPRYLIKTRGQQVTLSCSPISGHRSVSWYQQTPGQGLQFLFEYFSETQRNKGNFPGRFSGRQFSNSRSEMNVSTLELGDSALYLCASSPRGHTEAFFGQGTRLTVV.

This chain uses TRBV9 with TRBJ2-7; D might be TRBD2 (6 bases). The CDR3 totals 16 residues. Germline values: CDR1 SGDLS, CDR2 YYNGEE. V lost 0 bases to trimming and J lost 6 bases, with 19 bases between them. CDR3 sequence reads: CASSVEAGTHMSEQYF. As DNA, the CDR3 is TGTGCCAGCAGCGTAGAGGCGGGGACCCACATGAGCGAGCAGTACTTC.

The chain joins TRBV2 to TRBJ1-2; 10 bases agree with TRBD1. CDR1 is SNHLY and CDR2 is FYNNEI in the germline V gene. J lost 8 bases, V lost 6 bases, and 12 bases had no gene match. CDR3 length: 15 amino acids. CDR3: CASSPVRQGAFGYTF. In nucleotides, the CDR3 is TGTGCCAGCAGCCCCGTCCGACAGGGGGCGTTCGGCTACACCTTC.

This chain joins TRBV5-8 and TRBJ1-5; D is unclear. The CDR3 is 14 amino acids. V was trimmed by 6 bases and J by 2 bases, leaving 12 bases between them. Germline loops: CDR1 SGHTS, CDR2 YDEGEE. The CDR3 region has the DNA TGTGCCAGCACCCTACCCCAGGGCAATCAGCCCCAGCATTTT. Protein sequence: CASTLPQGNQPQHF.